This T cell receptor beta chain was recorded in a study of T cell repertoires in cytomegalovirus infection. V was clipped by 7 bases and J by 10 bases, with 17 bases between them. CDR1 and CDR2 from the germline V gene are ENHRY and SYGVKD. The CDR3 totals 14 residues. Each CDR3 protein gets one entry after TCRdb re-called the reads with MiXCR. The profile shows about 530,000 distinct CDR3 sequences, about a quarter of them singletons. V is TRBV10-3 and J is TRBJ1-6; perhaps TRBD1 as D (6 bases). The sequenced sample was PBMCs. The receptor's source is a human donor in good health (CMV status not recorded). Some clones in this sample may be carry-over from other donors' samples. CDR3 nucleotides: TGTGCCATCATGTCAGGGGCCAAGGGGTCACCCCTCCACTTT. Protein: CAIMSGAKGSPLHF.